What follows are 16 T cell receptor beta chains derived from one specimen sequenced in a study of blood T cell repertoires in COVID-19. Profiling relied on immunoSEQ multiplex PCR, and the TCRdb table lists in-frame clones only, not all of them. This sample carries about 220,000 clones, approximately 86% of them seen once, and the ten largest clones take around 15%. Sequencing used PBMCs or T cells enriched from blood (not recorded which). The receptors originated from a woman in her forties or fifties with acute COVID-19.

This chain's CDR3 is CASSSRDTGVPIYGYTF. DNA of the CDR3: TGTGCCAGCAGCTCCAGAGATACGGGAGTCCCTATCTATGGCTACACCTTC. The V and J genes are TRBV7-9 and TRBJ1-2; D gene uncertain. The CDR3 covers 17 residues. Germline-derived CDR1 and CDR2 are SEHNR and FQNEAQ (reference sequence). The ends were cut back, 4 bases at V and 4 bases at J, with 22 bases in the middle. Full variable domain (outside the CDR3, taken from reference TRBV7-9 and TRBJ1-2): DTGVSQNPRHKITKRGQNVTFRCDPISEHNRLYWYRQTLGQGPEFLTYFQNEAQLEKSRLLSDRFSAERPKGSFSTLEIQRTEQGDSAMYLCASSSRDTGVPIYGYTFGSGTRLTVV.

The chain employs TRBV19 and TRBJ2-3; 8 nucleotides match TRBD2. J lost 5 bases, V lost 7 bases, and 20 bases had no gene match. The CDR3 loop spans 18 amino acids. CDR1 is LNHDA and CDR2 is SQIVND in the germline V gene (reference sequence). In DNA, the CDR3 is TGTGCCAGTACCTCCCAAAATGGACGTAGCGGGACGGGAGATACGCAGTATTTT. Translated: CASTSQNGRSGTGDTQYF.

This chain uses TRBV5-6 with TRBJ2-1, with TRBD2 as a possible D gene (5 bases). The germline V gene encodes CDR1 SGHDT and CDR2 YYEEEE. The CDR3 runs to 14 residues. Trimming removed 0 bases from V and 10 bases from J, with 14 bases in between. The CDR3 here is CASSLAGGSFEQFF. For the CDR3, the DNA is TGTGCCAGCAGCTTGGCAGGTGGGAGCTTCGAGCAGTTCTTC.

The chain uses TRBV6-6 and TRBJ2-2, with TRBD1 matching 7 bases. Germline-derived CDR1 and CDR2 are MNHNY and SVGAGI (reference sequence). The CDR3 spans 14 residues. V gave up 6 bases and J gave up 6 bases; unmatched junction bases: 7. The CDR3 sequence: CASRRGQGPGELFF. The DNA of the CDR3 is TGTGCCAGCAGAAGGGGGCAGGGTCCCGGGGAGCTGTTTTTT.

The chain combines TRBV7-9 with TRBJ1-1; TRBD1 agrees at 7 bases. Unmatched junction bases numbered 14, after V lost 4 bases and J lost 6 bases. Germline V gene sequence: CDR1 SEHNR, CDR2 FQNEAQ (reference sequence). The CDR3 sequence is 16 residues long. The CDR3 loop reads CASSSGQVLDFSEAFF. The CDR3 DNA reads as TGTGCCAGCAGCTCTGGACAGGTGCTAGATTTTTCTGAAGCTTTCTTT.

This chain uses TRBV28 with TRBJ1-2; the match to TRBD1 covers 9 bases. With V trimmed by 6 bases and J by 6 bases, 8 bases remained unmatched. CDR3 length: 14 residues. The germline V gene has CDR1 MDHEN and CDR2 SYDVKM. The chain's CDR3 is CASSPGQGGHGYTF. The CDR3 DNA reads TGTGCCAGCAGCCCGGGACAGGGTGGACATGGCTACACCTTC.

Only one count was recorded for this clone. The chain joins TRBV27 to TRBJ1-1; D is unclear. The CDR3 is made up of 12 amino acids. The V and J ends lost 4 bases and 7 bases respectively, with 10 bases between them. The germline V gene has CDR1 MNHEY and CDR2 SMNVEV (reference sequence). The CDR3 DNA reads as TGTGCCAGCAGTTCCCGACGGGGTGAAGCTTTCTTT. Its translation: CASSSRRGEAFF.

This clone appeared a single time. The CDR3 bases are TGTGCCAGCTCACCACGCAGGAACAGGGAGGGGGTAATCACTGAAGCTTTCTTT. Protein sequence: CASSPRRNREGVITEAFF. The V call is TRBV18, the J call TRBJ1-1; D perhaps matches TRBD1 (6 bases). CDR3 length equals 18 residues. The ends were cut back, 1 base at V and 4 bases at J, with 22 bases in the middle. The germline CDR1 and CDR2 sequences are KGHSH and LQKENI.

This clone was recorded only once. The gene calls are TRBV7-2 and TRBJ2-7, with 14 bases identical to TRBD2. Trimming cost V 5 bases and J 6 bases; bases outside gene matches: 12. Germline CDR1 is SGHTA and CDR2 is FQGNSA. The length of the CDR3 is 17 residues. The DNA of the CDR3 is TGTGCCAGCAGCCTAGAACCCTCGACTAGCGGGAGGGGCGAGCAGTACTTC. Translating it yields CASSLEPSTSGRGEQYF.

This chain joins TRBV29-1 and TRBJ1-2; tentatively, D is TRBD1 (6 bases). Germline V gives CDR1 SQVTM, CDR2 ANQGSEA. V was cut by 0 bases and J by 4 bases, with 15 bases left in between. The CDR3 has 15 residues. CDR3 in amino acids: CSVEDLVGQTYGYTF. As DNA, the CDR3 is TGCAGCGTTGAAGATCTAGTTGGACAGACCTATGGCTACACCTTC.

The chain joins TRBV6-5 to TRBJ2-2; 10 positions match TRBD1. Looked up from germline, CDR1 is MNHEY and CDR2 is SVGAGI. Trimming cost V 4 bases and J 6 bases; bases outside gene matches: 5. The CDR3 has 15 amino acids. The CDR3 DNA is TGTGCCAGCAGTTGGGACAGGGGAAGGGCCGGGGAGCTGTTTTTT. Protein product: CASSWDRGRAGELFF.

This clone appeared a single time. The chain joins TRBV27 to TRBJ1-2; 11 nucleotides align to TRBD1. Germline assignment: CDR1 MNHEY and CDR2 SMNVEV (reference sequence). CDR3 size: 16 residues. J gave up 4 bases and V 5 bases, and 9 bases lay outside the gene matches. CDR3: CASSAFRTGGGYGYTF. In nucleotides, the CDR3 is TGTGCCAGCAGTGCCTTCAGGACAGGGGGCGGCTATGGCTACACCTTC.

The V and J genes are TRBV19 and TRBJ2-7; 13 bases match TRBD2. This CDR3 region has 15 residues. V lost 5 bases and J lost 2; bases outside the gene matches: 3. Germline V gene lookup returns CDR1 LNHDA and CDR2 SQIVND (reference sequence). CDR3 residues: CASSLGTSGTYEQYF. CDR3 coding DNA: TGTGCCAGTAGTCTCGGGACTAGCGGGACCTACGAGCAGTACTTC.

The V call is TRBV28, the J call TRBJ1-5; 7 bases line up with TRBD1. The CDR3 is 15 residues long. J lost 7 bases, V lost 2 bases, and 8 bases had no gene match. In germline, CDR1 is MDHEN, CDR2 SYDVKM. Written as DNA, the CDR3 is TGTGCCAGCAGTTTAATAGGACAGGCAAACCAGCCCCAGCATTTT. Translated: CASSLIGQANQPQHF.

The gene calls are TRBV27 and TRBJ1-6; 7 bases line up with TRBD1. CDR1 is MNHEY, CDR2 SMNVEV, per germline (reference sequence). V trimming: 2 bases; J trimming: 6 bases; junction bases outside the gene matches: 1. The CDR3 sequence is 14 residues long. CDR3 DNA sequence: TGTGCCAGCAGTTTAGACAGGGTTAATTCACCCCTCCACTTT. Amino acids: CASSLDRVNSPLHF.

In DNA, the CDR3 is TGTGCCAGTAGTATAGGGGGACAGGGCCTGGAGACCCAGTACTTC. Protein: CASSIGGQGLETQYF. This chain connects TRBV19 to TRBJ2-5, with TRBD1 identical over 9 bases. CDR3 length equals 15 residues. V was clipped by 1 base and J by 5 bases; unmatched bases: 5. Germline CDR1 and CDR2: LNHDA and SQIVND (reference sequence).